This T cell receptor (beta chain) was sequenced during a study of CD4+ T cells in melanoma. Here immunoSEQ multiplex PCR was the method, and the copy in TCRdb shows in-frame clones only, minus some. The table shows about 110,000 clones, with about 90% occurring only once. Germline trimming cut 0 bases from V and 3 bases from J; bases unmatched to any gene: 5. CDR1 and CDR2 from the germline V gene are SGHDT and YYEEEE. This CDR3 has 16 amino acids. Sequenced input: peripheral blood. The sequence came from a human donor with melanoma. This rearrangement joins TRBV5-6 to TRBJ2-2; 7 bases line up with TRBD2. The CDR3 DNA sequence: TGTGCCAGCAGCTTGGCGGGGGGATTTGACACCGGGGAGCTGTTTTTT. Amino acids: CASSLAGGFDTGELFF.